This T cell receptor beta chain was identified in a study of STAT5B mutations in CD4+ large granular lymphocyte leukemia. Only in-frame clones appear in the TCRdb table, and some are missing; sequencing was by immunoSEQ multiplex PCR. This table has about 28,000 clones, roughly 75% appearing once. As concerns this clone: Antigen unknown.

General observations from the study: No patients shared main leukemic clonotypes, though roughly 27% appeared at low frequency elsewhere.

Trimming removed 4 bases from V and 6 bases from J, with 5 bases in between. Germline assignment: CDR1 SNHLY and CDR2 FYNNEI. The CDR3 is made up of 11 amino acids. Sequenced sample: CD4+ T cells from blood buffy coats. This TCR derives from a human donor in good health. The rearrangement links TRBV2 to TRBJ2-3; no definite D call. The CDR3 DNA sequence: TGTGCCAGCAGTGCGTCTGATACGCAGTATTTT. Translating it yields CASSASDTQYF. Full variable domain (remainder filled in from reference TRBV2 and TRBJ2-3): EPEVTQTPSHQVTQMGQEVILRCVPISNHLYFYWYRQILGQKVEFLVSFYNNEISEKSEIFDDQFSVERPDGSNFTLKIRSTKLEDSAMYFCASSASDTQYFGPGTRLTVL.